The present entry profiles one TCR beta chain with its context. Its specificity is not known. Other DNA sequences from this sample encode an identical CDR3 as well. The V gene lost 0 bases and the J gene lost 1 base, with 5 bases spanning the gap. There are 15 residues in the CDR3. Per germline, CDR1 SGHRS and CDR2 YFSETQ. TCRdb's copy holds only in-frame clones and misses some; the assay was immunoSEQ multiplex PCR. The sample carries some 980,000 clones, 76% recorded once. This sample stems from a study of shared clonotypes between healthy human individuals. Whole-study results and caveats: The study found lower generation probabilities in non-shared clonotypes than in those shared by all four donors. Represented diversity, genetic and exposure-history alike, was limited by few donors. A few donors had 5% to 6% of their naive CD4 clonotypes in common.

The sample taken for sequencing was memory CD4+ T cells sorted from blood. Subset here: CD45RA-negative fraction. The receptor's source is a man in his late teens or twenties in good health. The chain recombines TRBV5-1 with TRBJ2-6; the D gene is possibly TRBD2 (5 bases). CDR3 residues: CASSLGGSGANVLTF. For the CDR3, the DNA is TGCGCCAGCAGCTTGGGAGGGTCTGGGGCCAACGTCCTGACTTTC.